What follows are 18 T cell receptor beta chains derived from one specimen sequenced in a study of pediatric ulcerative colitis (dated by TCRdb to about 2019). The method behind the library was the immunoSEQ multiplex PCR assay. The clones in this table, taken by TCRdb from immuneACCESS, are in-frame only. Not every clone is retained; where verified, under half of the shortfall comes from an unresolved V gene, and the cause of the rest is unknown. Present in this sample are about 64,000 clones, 77% of which were seen just once. The ten biggest clones cover roughly 5.2% of the sample. Sequenced: blood. The receptors stem from a boy between 10 and 17 years old with moderate ulcerative colitis.

The rearrangement uses TRBV9 and TRBJ1-1; tentative D call: TRBD1 (6 bases). Between the trimmed V and J ends, which lost 0 bases and 4 bases, there was a span of 19 bases. CDR1 is SGDLS and CDR2 is YYNGEE in the germline V gene. The CDR3 is made up of 17 amino acids. The CDR3 bases are TGTGCCAGCAGCGTAGCTTCCGGGGGCCCGATAGTCACTGAAGCTTTCTTT. This encodes CASSVASGGPIVTEAFF.

The V gene is TRBV6-5, the J gene TRBJ2-7, with a tentative D call TRBD2 (7 bases). Trimming took off 0 bases at V and 7 bases at J, with 13 bases between the two ends. The CDR3 covers 14 residues. CDR1 and CDR2 (germline): MNHEY, SVGAGI. CDR3 sequence reads: CASSYSGGAGEQYF. The CDR3 coding sequence is TGTGCCAGCAGTTACTCGGGGGGGGCGGGTGAGCAGTACTTC.

This rearrangement joins TRBV4-3 to TRBJ2-7; D is tentatively TRBD1 or TRBD2 (6 bases each). The CDR3 totals 13 residues. CDR1 and CDR2 (germline): LGHNA, YSLEER. Deletions cut 4 bases from V and 6 bases from J, with 13 bases between. The CDR3 DNA sequence: TGCGCCAGCAGCCTAAAGGGGGGTAGCGAGCAGTACTTC. It codes for CASSLKGGSEQYF.

J is TRBJ2-7 and V is TRBV6-1; D remains unclear. This CDR3 is 13 amino acids long. The V and J ends lost 1 base and 0 bases respectively, with 4 bases between them. CDR1 is MNHNS and CDR2 is SASEGT in the germline V gene. CDR3: CASSEGSSYEQYF. CDR3 DNA sequence: TGTGCCAGCAGTGAAGGCAGCTCCTACGAGCAGTACTTC.

This clone occurred once. The chain employs TRBV4-1 and TRBJ2-5, with 9 positions matching TRBD2. The germline V gene encodes CDR1 MGHRA and CDR2 YSYEKL. The junction had 15 bases not matched to a gene; V was cut back by 0 bases and J by 4 bases. This CDR3 spans 19 amino acids. This CDR3 reads CASSQDDGTTSGFRETQYF. The CDR3 region has the DNA TGCGCCAGCAGCCAAGATGATGGTACCACTAGCGGGTTTCGAGAGACCCAGTACTTC.

The chain joins TRBV19 to TRBJ2-5, with 9 bases fitting TRBD1. The CDR3 consists of 15 residues. Trimming cost V 4 bases and J 5 bases; bases outside gene matches: 8. In germline, CDR1 is LNHDA, CDR2 SQIVND (reference sequence). As DNA, the CDR3 is TGTGCCAGTAGTAAGGGACAGGGCCATGGGGAGACCCAGTACTTC. The encoded protein is CASSKGQGHGETQYF.

The chain recombines TRBV5-8 with TRBJ2-7; 11 positions agree with TRBD1. V was clipped by 4 bases and J by 3 bases; unmatched bases: 6. The CDR3 has 15 residues. Germline CDR1 SGHTS, CDR2 YDEGEE. Written as DNA, the CDR3 is TGTGCCAGCAGCGAAGGACAGGGGGCGTACTACGAGCAGTACTTC. It codes for CASSEGQGAYYEQYF.

V is TRBV15 and J is TRBJ1-5, with D possibly matching TRBD1 (5 bases). The CDR3 consists of 15 residues. Per germline, CDR1 LNHNV and CDR2 YYDKDF (reference sequence). V lost 1 base, J lost 3 bases, and 10 bases lay in between. CDR3 sequence reads: CATSRGTGDNQPQHF. The CDR3 nucleotides read TGTGCCACCAGCAGAGGTACAGGAGACAATCAGCCCCAGCATTTT.

The J gene is TRBJ2-7, the V gene TRBV6-6; TRBD2 matches at 9 bases. The CDR3 spans 15 residues. After removal of 1 base from V and 5 bases from J, the junction contained 6 bases not matched to a gene. Per germline, CDR1 MNHNY and CDR2 SVGAGI (reference sequence). CDR3 loop: CASSYLAGVAHEQYF. The CDR3 DNA is TGTGCCAGCAGTTACTTAGCGGGAGTAGCCCACGAGCAGTACTTC.

This chain connects TRBV11-2 to TRBJ2-1; D gene ambiguous. Trimming stripped 3 bases from V and 8 bases from J, with 8 bases between. CDR3 length: 12 residues. Germline values: CDR1 SGHAT, CDR2 FQNNGV. The CDR3 DNA is TGTGCCAGCAGCTTCTACTTCGATGAGCAGTTCTTC. It yields the protein CASSFYFDEQFF.

This clone occurred a few times. The V and J genes are TRBV5-6 and TRBJ2-1, with 8 bases matching TRBD1. The CDR3 is made up of 16 amino acids. The junction had 10 bases not matched to a gene; V was cut back by 2 bases and J by 6 bases. Germline V gene lookup returns CDR1 SGHDT and CDR2 YYEEEE. CDR3 loop: CASSFWTGLKVNEQFF. The CDR3 DNA is TGTGCCAGCAGCTTCTGGACAGGGTTGAAGGTCAATGAGCAGTTCTTC.

V is TRBV5-1 and J is TRBJ1-5; TRBD1 matches 7 bases. There are 16 residues in the CDR3. The ends lost 0 bases at V and 5 bases at J; junction bases unmatched: 8. CDR1 and CDR2 from the germline V gene are SGHRS and YFSETQ. The CDR3 loop reads CASSLGDREIDQPQHF. The CDR3 DNA reads as TGCGCCAGCAGCTTGGGCGACAGGGAAATCGATCAGCCCCAGCATTTT.

This rearrangement joins TRBV2 to TRBJ1-5; 7 bases agree with TRBD1. The V segment lost 5 bases and the J segment 1 base; nucleotides outside the gene matches: 5. The CDR3 runs to 15 residues. Germline assignment: CDR1 SNHLY and CDR2 FYNNEI. The chain's CDR3 is CASSLGGRSNQPQHF. DNA of the CDR3: TGTGCCAGCAGTCTAGGGGGCCGAAGCAATCAGCCCCAGCATTTT.

The chain uses TRBV7-9 and TRBJ2-5, with D unclear. This CDR3 region has 12 residues. The germline CDR1 and CDR2 sequences are SEHNR and FQNEAQ (reference sequence). Trimming removed 5 bases from V and 4 bases from J, with 8 bases in between. CDR3 sequence (DNA): TGTGCCAGCAGCCAACCCGGAGAGACCCAGTACTTC. This codes for CASSQPGETQYF.

Only a few counts were recorded for this clone. The chain uses TRBV29-1 and TRBJ1-2, with 7 bases that match TRBD1. This CDR3 spans 11 amino acids. The germline CDR1 and CDR2 sequences are SQVTM and ANQGSEA. Trimming took 6 bases from V and 5 from J; bases not matched to a gene: 3. The CDR3 nucleotides are TGCAGCGTCCGACAGGGTTATGGCTACACCTTC. It is translated as CSVRQGYGYTF. Based on the CDR3 plus reference TRBV29-1 and TRBJ1-2, the full variable domain is SAVISQKPSRDICQRGTSLTIQCQVDSQVTMMFWYRQQPGQSLTLIATANQGSEATYESGFVIDKFPISRPNLTFSTLTVSNMSPEDSSIYLCSVRQGYGYTFGSGTRLTVV.

This clone was seen a single time. At one of its ends the junction is not consistent with the germline gene, which may arise from a read error. V gene TRBV4-3 combines with J gene TRBJ1-1; TRBD1 matches at 11 bases. CDR1 and CDR2 (germline): LGHNA, YSLEER. This CDR3 is built from 14 residues. CDR3 bases: TGCGCCGGCAGCCGGGACAGGGGGACCACTGAAGCTTTCTTT. Amino acid sequence: CAGSRDRGTTEAFF.

This chain joins TRBV5-6 and TRBJ2-7; D is perhaps TRBD2 (5 bases). The V end was cut by 3 bases, the J end by 7 bases, with 11 bases between. Germline CDR1 reads SGHDT; CDR2 reads YYEEEE. This CDR3 has 12 amino acids. Written as DNA, the CDR3 is TGTGCCAGCAGCTCCCAGCGGAGAGAGCAGTACTTC. Translated: CASSSQRREQYF.

The chain uses TRBV4-3 and TRBJ2-3; D might be TRBD2 (5 bases). The CDR3 totals 17 residues. V was trimmed by 0 bases and J by 4 bases, leaving 17 bases between them. CDR1 is LGHNA and CDR2 is YSLEER in the germline V gene. CDR3 protein: CASSQDTPSNGADTQYF. The CDR3 coding sequence is TGCGCCAGCAGCCAAGATACCCCTAGCAATGGAGCAGATACGCAGTATTTT.